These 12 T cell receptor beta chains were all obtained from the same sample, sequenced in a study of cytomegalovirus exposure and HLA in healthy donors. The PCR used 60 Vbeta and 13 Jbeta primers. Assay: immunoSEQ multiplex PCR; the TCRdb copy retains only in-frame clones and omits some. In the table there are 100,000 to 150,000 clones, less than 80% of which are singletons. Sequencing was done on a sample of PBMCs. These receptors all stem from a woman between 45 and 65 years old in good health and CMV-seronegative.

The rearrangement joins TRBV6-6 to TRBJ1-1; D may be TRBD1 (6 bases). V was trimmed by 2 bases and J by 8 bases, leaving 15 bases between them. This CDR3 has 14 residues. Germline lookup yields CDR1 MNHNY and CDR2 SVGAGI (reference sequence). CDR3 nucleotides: TGTGCCAGCAGTTACAATGGGGGCGAAAAGGAAGCTTTCTTT. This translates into CASSYNGGEKEAFF.

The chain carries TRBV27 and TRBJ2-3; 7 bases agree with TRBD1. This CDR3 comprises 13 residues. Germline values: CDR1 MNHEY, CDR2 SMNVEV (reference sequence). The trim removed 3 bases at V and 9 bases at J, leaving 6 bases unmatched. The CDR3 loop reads CASSFLPTGTQYF. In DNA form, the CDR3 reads TGTGCCAGCAGTTTCTTACCGACAGGGACGCAGTATTTT.

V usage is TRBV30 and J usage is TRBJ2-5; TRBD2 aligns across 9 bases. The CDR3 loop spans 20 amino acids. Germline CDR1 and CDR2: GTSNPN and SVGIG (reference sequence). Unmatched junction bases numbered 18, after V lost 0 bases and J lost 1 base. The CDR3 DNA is TGTGCCTGGAGTGTGGGGTCTCGGACTAGCGAGTTAGCCTTCCAAGAGACCCAGTACTTC. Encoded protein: CAWSVGSRTSELAFQETQYF.

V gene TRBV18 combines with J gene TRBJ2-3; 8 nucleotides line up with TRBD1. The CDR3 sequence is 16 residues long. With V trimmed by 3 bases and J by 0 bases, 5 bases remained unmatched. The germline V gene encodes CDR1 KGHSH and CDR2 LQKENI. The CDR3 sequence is CASSPDRARSTDTQYF. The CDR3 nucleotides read TGTGCCAGCTCACCGGACAGGGCCCGTAGCACAGATACGCAGTATTTT. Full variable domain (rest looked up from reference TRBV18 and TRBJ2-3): NAGVMQNPRHLVRRRGQEARLRCSPMKGHSHVYWYRQLPEEGLKFMVYLQKENIIDESGMPKERFSAEFPKEGPSILRIQQVVRGDSAAYFCASSPDRARSTDTQYFGPGTRLTVL.

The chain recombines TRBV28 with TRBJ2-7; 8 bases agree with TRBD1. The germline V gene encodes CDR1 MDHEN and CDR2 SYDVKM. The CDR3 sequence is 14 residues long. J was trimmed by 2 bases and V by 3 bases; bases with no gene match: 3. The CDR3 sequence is CASSFWDRTYEQYF. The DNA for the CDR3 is TGTGCCAGCAGTTTCTGGGACAGGACCTACGAGCAGTACTTC.

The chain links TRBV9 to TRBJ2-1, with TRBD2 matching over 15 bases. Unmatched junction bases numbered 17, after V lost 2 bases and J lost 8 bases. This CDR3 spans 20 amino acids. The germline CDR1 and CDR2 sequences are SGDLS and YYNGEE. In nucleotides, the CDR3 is TGTGCCAGCAGCGTGAGTGCGGGACTAGCGGGAGGCCTGAGGAGGGATGAGCAGTTCTTC. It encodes CASSVSAGLAGGLRRDEQFF.

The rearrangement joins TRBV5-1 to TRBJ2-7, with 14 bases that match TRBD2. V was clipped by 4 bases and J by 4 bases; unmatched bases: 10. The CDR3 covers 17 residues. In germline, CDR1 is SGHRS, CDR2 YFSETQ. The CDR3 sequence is CASSLGTSGRRSYEQYF. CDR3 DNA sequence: TGCGCCAGCAGCCTGGGGACTAGCGGGAGAAGGAGTTACGAGCAGTACTTC. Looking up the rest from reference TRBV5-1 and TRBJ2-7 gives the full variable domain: KAGVTQTPRYLIKTRGQQVTLSCSPISGHRSVSWYQQTPGQGLQFLFEYFSETQRNKGNFPGRFSGRQFSNSRSEMNVSTLELGDSALYLCASSLGTSGRRSYEQYFGPGTRLTVT.

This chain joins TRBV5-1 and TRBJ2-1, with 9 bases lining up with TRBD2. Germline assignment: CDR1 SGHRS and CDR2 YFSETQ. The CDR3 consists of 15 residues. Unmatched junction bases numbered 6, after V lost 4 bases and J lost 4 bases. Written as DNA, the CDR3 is TGCGCCAGCAGCACCCAGCGGGAGGCTTACAATGAGCAGTTCTTC. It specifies CASSTQREAYNEQFF.

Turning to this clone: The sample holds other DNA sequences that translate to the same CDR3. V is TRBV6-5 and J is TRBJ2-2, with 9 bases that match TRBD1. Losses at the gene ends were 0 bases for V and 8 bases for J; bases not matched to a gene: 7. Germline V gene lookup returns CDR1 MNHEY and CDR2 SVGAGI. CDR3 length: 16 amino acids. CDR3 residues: CASSYSGQGNSGELFF. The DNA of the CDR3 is TGTGCCAGCAGTTACTCAGGACAGGGGAACAGTGGGGAGCTGTTTTTT.

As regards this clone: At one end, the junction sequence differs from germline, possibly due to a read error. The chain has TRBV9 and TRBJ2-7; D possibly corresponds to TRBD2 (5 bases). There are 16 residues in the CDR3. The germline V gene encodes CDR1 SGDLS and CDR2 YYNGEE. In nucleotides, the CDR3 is TGTGCCAGCAGCGTAGCTCCCAGCGGAGGCTCCGACGAGCAGTACTTC. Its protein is CASSVAPSGGSDEQYF.

CDR3 DNA sequence: TGTGCCAGCAGGGGGCCTGCGGCAGATACGCAGTATTTT. Residues: CASRGPAADTQYF. V is TRBV6-1 and J is TRBJ2-3; weak D call: TRBD1 (5 bases). There are 13 residues in the CDR3. The V gene lost 6 bases and the J gene lost 4 bases, with 11 bases spanning the gap. The V gene's germline CDR1 is MNHNS and CDR2 SASEGT.

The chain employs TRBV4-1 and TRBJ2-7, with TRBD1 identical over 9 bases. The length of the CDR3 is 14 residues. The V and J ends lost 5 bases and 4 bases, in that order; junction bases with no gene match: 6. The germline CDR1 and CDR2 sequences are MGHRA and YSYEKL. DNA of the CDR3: TGCGCCAGCAGCTTGCCGGGACAGGGTTACGAGCAGTACTTC. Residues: CASSLPGQGYEQYF.